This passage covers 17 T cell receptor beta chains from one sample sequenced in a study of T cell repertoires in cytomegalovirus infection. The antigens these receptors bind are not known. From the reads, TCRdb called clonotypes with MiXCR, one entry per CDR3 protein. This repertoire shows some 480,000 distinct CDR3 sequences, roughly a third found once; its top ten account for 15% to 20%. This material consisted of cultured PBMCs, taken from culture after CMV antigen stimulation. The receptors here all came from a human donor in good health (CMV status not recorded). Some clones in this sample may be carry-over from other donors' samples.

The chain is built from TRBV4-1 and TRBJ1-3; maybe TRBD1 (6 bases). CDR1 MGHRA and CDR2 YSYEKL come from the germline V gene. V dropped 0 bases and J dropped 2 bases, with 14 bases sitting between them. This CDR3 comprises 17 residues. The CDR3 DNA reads TGCGCCAGCAGCCAAGATGGTAGCAGGGGACCTGGAAACACCATATATTTT. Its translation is CASSQDGSRGPGNTIYF.

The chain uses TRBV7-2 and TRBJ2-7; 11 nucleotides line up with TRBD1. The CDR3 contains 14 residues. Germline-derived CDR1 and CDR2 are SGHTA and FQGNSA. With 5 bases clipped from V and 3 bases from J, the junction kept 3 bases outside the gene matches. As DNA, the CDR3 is TGTGCCAGCAGCATAGGGACAGGGGGCTACGAGCAGTACGTC. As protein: CASSIGTGGYEQYV.

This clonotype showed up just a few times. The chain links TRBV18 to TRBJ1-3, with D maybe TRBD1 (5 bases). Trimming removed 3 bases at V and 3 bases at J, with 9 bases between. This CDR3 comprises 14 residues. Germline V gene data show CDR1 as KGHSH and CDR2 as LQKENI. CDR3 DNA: TGTGCCAGCTCACCGACAGCCGATGGAAACACCATATATTTT. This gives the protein CASSPTADGNTIYF. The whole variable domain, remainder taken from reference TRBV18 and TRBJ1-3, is NAGVMQNPRHLVRRRGQEARLRCSPMKGHSHVYWYRQLPEEGLKFMVYLQKENIIDESGMPKERFSAEFPKEGPSILRIQQVVRGDSAAYFCASSPTADGNTIYFGEGSWLTVV.

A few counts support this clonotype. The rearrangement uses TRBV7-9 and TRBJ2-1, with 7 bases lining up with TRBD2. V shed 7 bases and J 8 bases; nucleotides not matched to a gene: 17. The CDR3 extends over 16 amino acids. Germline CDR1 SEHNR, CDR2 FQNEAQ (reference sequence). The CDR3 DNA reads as TGTGCCAGCACCATTTACTCGGGGGGAGCTAAGGATGAGCAGTTCTTC. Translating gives CASTIYSGGAKDEQFF.

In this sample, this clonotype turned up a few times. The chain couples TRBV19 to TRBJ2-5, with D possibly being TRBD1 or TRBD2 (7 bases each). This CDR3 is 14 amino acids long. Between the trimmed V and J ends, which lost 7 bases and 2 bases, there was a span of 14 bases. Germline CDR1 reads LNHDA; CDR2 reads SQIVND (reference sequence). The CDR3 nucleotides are TGTGCCAGTACCCAGGGGGGGGTGCAAGAGACCCAGTACTTC. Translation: CASTQGGVQETQYF.

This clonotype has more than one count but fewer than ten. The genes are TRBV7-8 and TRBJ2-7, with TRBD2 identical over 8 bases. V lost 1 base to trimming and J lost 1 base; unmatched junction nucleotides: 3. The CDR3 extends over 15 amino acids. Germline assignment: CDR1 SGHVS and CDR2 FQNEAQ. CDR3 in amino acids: CASSLGLARSYEQYF. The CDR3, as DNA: TGTGCCAGCAGCTTAGGACTAGCGAGATCCTACGAGCAGTACTTC.

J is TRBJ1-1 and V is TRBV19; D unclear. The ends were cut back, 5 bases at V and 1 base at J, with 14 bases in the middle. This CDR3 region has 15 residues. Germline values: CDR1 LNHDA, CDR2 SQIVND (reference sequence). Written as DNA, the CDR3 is TGTGCCAGTAGTCCCCACCGGATACAGAACACTGAAGCTTTCTTT. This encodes CASSPHRIQNTEAFF.

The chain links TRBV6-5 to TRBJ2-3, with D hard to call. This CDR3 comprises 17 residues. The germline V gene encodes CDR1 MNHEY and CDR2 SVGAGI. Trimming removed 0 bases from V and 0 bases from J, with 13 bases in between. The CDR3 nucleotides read TGTGCCAGCAGTTACTCTCGGACCCGCTCTAGCACAGATACGCAGTATTTT. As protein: CASSYSRTRSSTDTQYF.

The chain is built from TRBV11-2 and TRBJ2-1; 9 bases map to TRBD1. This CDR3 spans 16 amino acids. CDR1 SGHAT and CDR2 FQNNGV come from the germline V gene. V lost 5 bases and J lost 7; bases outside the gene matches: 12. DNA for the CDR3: TGTGCCAGCAGCCCCGTGGACAGGGGAGGTTATAATGAGCAGTTCTTC. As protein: CASSPVDRGGYNEQFF.

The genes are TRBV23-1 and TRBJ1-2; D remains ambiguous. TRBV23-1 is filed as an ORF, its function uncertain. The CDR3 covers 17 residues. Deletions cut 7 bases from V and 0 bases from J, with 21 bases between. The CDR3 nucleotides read TGCGCCAGCACCCGCTGGGCGCCCCCACAAGCTAACTATGGCTACACCTTC. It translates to CASTRWAPPQANYGYTF.

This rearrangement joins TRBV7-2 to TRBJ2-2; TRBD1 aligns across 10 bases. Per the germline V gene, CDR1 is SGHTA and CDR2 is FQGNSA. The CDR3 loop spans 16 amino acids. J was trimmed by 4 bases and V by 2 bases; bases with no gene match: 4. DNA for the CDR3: TGTGCCAGCAGCTTAAATTGGGACAGGGGCACCGGGGAGCTGTTTTTT. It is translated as CASSLNWDRGTGELFF.

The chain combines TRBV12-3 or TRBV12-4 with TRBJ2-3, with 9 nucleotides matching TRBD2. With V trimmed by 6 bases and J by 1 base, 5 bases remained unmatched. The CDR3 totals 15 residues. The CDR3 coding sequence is TGTGCCAGCAGCAATAGCGGGAGTGGCACAGATACGCAGTATTTT. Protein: CASSNSGSGTDTQYF.

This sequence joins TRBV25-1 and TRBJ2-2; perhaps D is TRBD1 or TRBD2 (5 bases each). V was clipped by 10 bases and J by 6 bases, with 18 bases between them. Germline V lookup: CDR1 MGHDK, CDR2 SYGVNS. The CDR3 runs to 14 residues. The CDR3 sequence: CAIPLMTGPGELFF. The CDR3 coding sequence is TGTGCCATCCCTCTTATGACGGGGCCCGGGGAGCTGTTTTTT.

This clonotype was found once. CDR3 protein: CASMARMNTEAFF. As DNA, the CDR3 is TGTGCCAGTATGGCGAGGATGAACACTGAAGCTTTCTTT. The chain is built from TRBV19 and TRBJ1-1; D is undetermined. This CDR3 has 13 residues. V shed 7 bases and J shed 0 bases, with 9 bases lying between them. Germline V gene sequence: CDR1 LNHDA, CDR2 SQIVND (reference sequence).

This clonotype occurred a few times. The DNA of the CDR3 is TGCAGCGTTGGAGGAACTAGTTCGGTCACAGATACGCAGTATTTT. Translating gives CSVGGTSSVTDTQYF. The chain carries TRBV29-1 and TRBJ2-3, with D perhaps TRBD2 (5 bases). In germline, CDR1 is SQVTM, CDR2 ANQGSEA. Trimming stripped 4 bases from V and 2 bases from J, with 16 bases between. This CDR3 has 15 amino acids.

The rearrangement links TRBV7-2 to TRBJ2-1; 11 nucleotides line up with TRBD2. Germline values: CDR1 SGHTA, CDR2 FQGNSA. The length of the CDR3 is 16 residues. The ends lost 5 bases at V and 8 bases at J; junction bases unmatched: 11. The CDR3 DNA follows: TGTGCCAGCAGCGTTAGCGGGAGGGCCAATAGGGATGAGCAGTTCTTC. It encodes CASSVSGRANRDEQFF.

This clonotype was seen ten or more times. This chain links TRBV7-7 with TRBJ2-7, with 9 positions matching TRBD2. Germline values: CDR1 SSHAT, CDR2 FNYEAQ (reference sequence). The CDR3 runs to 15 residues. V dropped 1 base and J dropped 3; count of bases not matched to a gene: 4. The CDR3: CASSLGPSGNYEQYF. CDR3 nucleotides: TGTGCCAGCAGCTTAGGTCCTAGCGGGAACTACGAGCAGTACTTC.